This TCR beta chain was identified during a study of shared clonotypes between healthy human individuals (dated by TCRdb to 2018 to 2021). About the full investigation: Three men and a couple of women, aged 18 to 49 years, made up the cohort. Per donor, leukapheresis produced somewhere between about 0.94 and 8.9 billion PBMCs. Libraries were prepared and TCR repertoires were sequenced by different laboratories using diverse techniques, in order to increase sequencing depth and limit assay-specific biases. For each donor, CD4 naive and CD4 memory were each given three plates, CD8 naive was given two plates, and CD8 memory was given one plate. To estimate repertoire size and how much clonotype sharing occurs between individuals, the study deeply sequenced the blood TCR repertoires of five healthy adults. What the study reported, not specific to this receptor: Naive subsets generally had larger estimated clonotype richness than memory subsets did. When a handful of donors were compared, the shared fraction of clonotypes was around 5.1% for naive CD4, approximately 3.3% for naive CD8, more than 2% for memory CD4, and roughly 0.4% for memory CD8. Based on pairwise subsampling, the degree of clonotype sharing among donors was expected to be affected by sequencing depth. Higher generation probabilities were observed for clonotypes shared by all four sorted-subset donors than for non-shared clonotypes. Sampling was limited to blood, and TCR repertoires in tissue likely differ from TCR repertoires in blood. The small number of donors limited the genetic and exposure-history diversity represented. Rarefaction of sorted-subset datasets indicated incomplete sequencing despite the large sequencing depth.

The donors were healthy, HIV-negative adults who had no recently reported acute infections or vaccinations. Every donor was a Caucasian adult residing in Nashville, Tennessee, USA. Magnetic negative selection was used to enrich CD4+ T cells, after which naive cells were positively selected on CD45RA and the negative fraction became the memory subset. After blood collection by leukapheresis, PBMCs were isolated using Ficoll-Histopaque density gradient centrifugation and then cryopreserved in the vapor phase of liquid nitrogen. Analytical flow cytometry was used to check the purity and quantity of each magnetically sorted T cell population. Each sorted fraction had its genomic DNA isolated and then quantified by UV absorbance on a Nanodrop 2000c. To note about this clone: The antigen it recognizes is unknown. Qualities for individual bases were not recorded, and no much larger clone is one base off.

Using the deep immunoSEQ assay, TCR CDR3 regions were amplified from genomic DNA by multiplex PCR. Extracted genomic DNA from each cell subset was distributed evenly across all wells of several immunoSEQ 96-well plates, and each plate was treated as a replicate. For sorted subsets, 150 to 200 ng genomic DNA, equal to tens of thousands of T cell genomes, was loaded into each replicate PCR. Purified libraries were measured with a Qubit 3.0 fluorometer, size-checked on a Bioanalyzer 2100, and measured again with the KAPA Library Quantification kit. A separate single-read 150-cycle Illumina NextSeq 550 flow cell was used to sequence each immunoSEQ 96-well plate. As for the authors' bioinformatics: Because the immunoSEQ output included only junctional sequences and no quality scores, the filtering could not be the same as the filtering used for full-length reads. Sequences were annotated with PyIR, a Python wrapper for IgBLAST v1.9, using IMGT germline references to assign V/J genes and CDR3. Reads were removed for weak V/J assignments (E-value above 1e-6), missing CDR3, stop codons, out-of-frame junctions, or ambiguous translated residues. A V3J clonotype was defined by an identical inferred V gene, J gene, and CDR3 amino acid sequence. Percentage overlap between repertoires was calculated by dividing the number of shared unique clonotypes by the size of the smaller repertoire. Three approaches were used to assess repertoire richness: RTK rarefaction, the Chao1 estimator, and Recon v2.1 estimates of unobserved clonotypes. Generation probabilities were computed with OLGA for all TCRbeta clonotypes obtained by the gDNA method from a handful of donors. In TCRdb, the immuneACCESS table is reduced to in-frame sequences with V and J assigned. These tables do not hold every clone; where another copy was compared, an unresolved V gene accounts for under half, and the others remain unexplained. D and trimming were read from the DNA, whereas the V and J calls and clone size are those reported in that table. The sample data list a few million clones, and approximately 95% of these were observed just once. The biggest ten clones account for around 0.13% of the sample.

Relative to germline, V is missing 5 bases and J is missing 4 bases, with 3 bases of the junction outside any gene match. The germline V gene provides CDR1 MNHNS and CDR2 SASEGT. The CDR3, cysteine through phenylalanine, is 13 amino acids long. The entry retains the CDR3 DNA only, 39 bases that are in frame from base 1. The chain is assembled from TRBV6-1 and TRBJ2-5, with 8 bases aligning to TRBD1. The sequenced sample was naive CD4+ T cells sorted from blood. The cell subset or site label, read with the paper, signifies: CD45RA+ positively selected. The sequence derives from a man younger than 35 in good health. Here is the DNA: TGTGCCAGCAGTTGGACAGGGCGAGAGACCCAGTACTTC. Its protein product is CASSWTGRETQYF.